The clone carrying this T cell receptor beta chain was counted many times. The ends lost 7 bases at V and 8 bases at J; junction bases unmatched: 6. The germline gives CDR1 ENHRY, CDR2 SYGVKD. The CDR3 loop spans 14 amino acids. The data belong to a study of blood T cell repertoires in COVID-19. On the study more broadly: Italy, Spain and the United States were the sources of the convalescent and acute COVID-19 samples. In each case, the material was cDNA or gDNA derived from T cells, B-cell-depleted T cells, or PBMCs.

In the source study's methods: By means of reference gene primer amplification, nucleated cell counts were estimated. Assay: immunoSEQ multiplex PCR; the TCRdb copy retains only in-frame clones and omits some. The V and J calls and clone size are taken from that table; D and trimming were inferred from the DNA. This table holds some 160,000 clones, around 83% found once. The clonotype originates from a human donor in a cohort sampled during active COVID-19. The chain recombines TRBV10-3 with TRBJ1-6, with TRBD1 matching over 9 bases. Sequenced input: peripheral blood. CDR3 coding DNA: TGTGCCATCAAAGGGACAGGGTCGGATTCACCCCTCCACTTT. Encoded protein: CAIKGTGSDSPLHF.